This TCR beta chain was recorded in a study of Tregs in tolerant kidney transplant recipients. Study overall: The nonmyeloablative bone marrow transplants came from related graft donors, with transient mixed chimerism. The study's findings and limits: Donor-specific Treg expansion exceeded global Treg expansion in tolerant patients, suggesting antigen drive.

Unstimulated regulatory T cells (CD4+CD25+CD127-), CD4+CD25- non-regulatory cells, CD4 and CD8 cells were FACS-sorted from thawed PBMCs. Clones were read by immunoSEQ multiplex PCR, and TCRdb kept only the in-frame ones, dropping some. The sample includes fewer than 80,000 clones, nearly 98% of them seen just once. This clone occurred once. Its antigen is unidentified. Per germline, CDR1 SGHRS and CDR2 YFSETQ. This CDR3 contains 16 residues. Unmatched junction bases numbered 8, after V lost 2 bases and J lost 4 bases. The chain joins TRBV5-1 to TRBJ2-7; 11 nucleotides align to TRBD2. The TCR comes from a human donor who received a combined kidney and bone marrow transplant. The sequenced sample was CD4+ T cells from blood, obtained before the transplant. This CDR3 reads CASSFSTSGSRYEQYF. The CDR3 region has the DNA TGCGCCAGCAGCTTCTCTACTAGCGGGAGTCGGTACGAGCAGTACTTC.